One TCR beta chain is described in this entry. Its antigen is unidentified. This entry is derived from a study of cytotoxic CD8 clonotypes in ibrutinib-treated CLL. Whole-study context: For this cohort, patients were some 12 relapsed/refractory and approximately 15 treatment-naive, while about 17 were IGHV unmutated. A median about twelve months of treatment, range 6 to 36, preceded the collection of response samples. General study points: Public clonotypes were rare and shrank or held steady on treatment.

Sequenced by immunoSEQ multiplex PCR; TCRdb stores in-frame clones only, minus some. The table records nearly 100,000 clones, almost 80% of them present only once. The trim removed 1 base at V and 4 bases at J, leaving 3 bases unmatched. There are 15 residues in the CDR3. Germline CDR1 and CDR2: MGHRA and YSYEKL. The TCR was taken from a human donor with chronic lymphocytic leukemia. The J gene is TRBJ1-3, the V gene TRBV4-1; 8 positions match TRBD1. Specimen: PBMCs, collected after 12 months of ibrutinib treatment. The chain's CDR3 is CASSQADREGNTIYF. CDR3 nucleotides: TGCGCCAGCAGCCAAGCGGACAGGGAAGGAAACACCATATATTTT.